This T cell receptor (beta chain) was sequenced in a study of cytomegalovirus exposure and HLA in healthy donors. Study context: The 95 to 150 validation repertoires were produced on the same platform as the roughly 670 repertoires of the first cohort. This was reported in a later analysis.

Study-wide points: The authors confirmed in vitro that a few CMV-associated chains were specific for CMV antigens.

The method was immunoSEQ multiplex PCR; TCRdb's version includes in-frame clones alone and lacks a portion of them. The data hold tens of thousands of clones, with under 95% observed a single time. Trimming stripped 0 bases from V and 0 bases from J, with 9 bases between. The CDR3 consists of 16 residues. Germline-derived CDR1 and CDR2 are ENHRY and SYGVKD. For this clone: What it binds is not known.

Sequencing was carried out using PBMCs. The rearrangement links TRBV10-3 to TRBJ1-5; D call uncertain. The TCR sequence derives from a man younger than 40 in good health and CMV-seronegative. The CDR3 loop is CAISESYYNSNQPQHF. The CDR3 region has the DNA TGTGCCATCAGTGAGTCCTACTACAATAGCAATCAGCCCCAGCATTTT.